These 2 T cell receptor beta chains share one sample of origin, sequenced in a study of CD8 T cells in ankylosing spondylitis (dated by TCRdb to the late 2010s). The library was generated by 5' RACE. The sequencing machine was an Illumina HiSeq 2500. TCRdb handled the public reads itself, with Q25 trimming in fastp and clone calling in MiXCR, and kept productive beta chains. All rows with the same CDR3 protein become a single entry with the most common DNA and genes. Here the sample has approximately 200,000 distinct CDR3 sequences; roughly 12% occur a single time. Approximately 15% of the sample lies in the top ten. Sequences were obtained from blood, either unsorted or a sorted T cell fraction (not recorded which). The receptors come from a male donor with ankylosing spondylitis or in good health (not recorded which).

CDR3 nucleotide sequence: TGTGCCAGCACTCTACTAGCGGGAGGTCTAGATTACACCGGGGAGCTGTTTTTT. The encoded protein is CASTLLAGGLDYTGELFF. The V and J genes are TRBV7-6 and TRBJ2-2; 12 positions match TRBD2. The J segment lost 3 bases and the V segment lost 7 bases, leaving 12 bases of the junction unmatched. Germline assignment: CDR1 SGHVS and CDR2 FNYEAQ. This CDR3 is built from 18 residues.

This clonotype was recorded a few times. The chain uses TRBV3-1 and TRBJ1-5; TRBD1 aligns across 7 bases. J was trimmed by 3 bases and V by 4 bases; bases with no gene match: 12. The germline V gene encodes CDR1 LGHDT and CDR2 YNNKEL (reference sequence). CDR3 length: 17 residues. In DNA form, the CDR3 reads TGTGCCAGCAGCCCGGGTATGACAGGGTCTCTCAATCAGCCCCAGCATTTT. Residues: CASSPGMTGSLNQPQHF. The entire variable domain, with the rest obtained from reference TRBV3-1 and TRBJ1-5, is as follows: DTAVSQTPKYLVTQMGNDKSIKCEQNLGHDTMYWYKQDSKKFLKIMFSYNNKELIINETVPNRFSPKSPDKAHLNLHINSLELGDSAVYFCASSPGMTGSLNQPQHFGDGTRLSIL.